One and the same sample provided the 32 T cell receptor beta chains below, sequenced in a study of T cell repertoires in cytomegalovirus infection. Each CDR3 protein is one row after TCRdb ran MiXCR on the reads. The data contain around 440,000 distinct CDR3 sequences, approximately 10% of them singletons. The sample taken for sequencing was PBMCs. The receptors come from a human donor in good health (CMV status not recorded). Some clones in this sample may be carry-over from other donors' samples.

This clonotype rates as medium-sized. The chain is built from TRBV7-8 and TRBJ2-1; D remains ambiguous. V was pared by 4 bases and J by 2 bases, with 15 bases between. CDR1 and CDR2 (germline): SGHVS, FQNEAQ. This CDR3 comprises 16 residues. For the CDR3, the DNA is TGTGCCAGCAGCTCGATGGGCCTGGGGACCTACAATGAGCAGTTCTTC. This gives the protein CASSSMGLGTYNEQFF. The full variable domain, with the rest looked up from reference TRBV7-8 and TRBJ2-1, is GAGVSQSPRYKVAKRGQDVALRCDPISGHVSLFWYQQALGQGPEFLTYFQNEAQLDKSGLPSDRFFAERPEGSVSTLKIQRTQQEDSAVYLCASSSMGLGTYNEQFFGPGTRLTVL.

The rearrangement links TRBV10-3 to TRBJ1-2; 7 bases are a match to TRBD1. The trim removed 6 bases at V and 1 base at J, leaving 11 bases unmatched. The CDR3 has 16 residues. CDR1 is ENHRY, CDR2 SYGVKD, per germline. DNA of the CDR3: TGTGCCATCAGCGCACTCGGACAGGTTCTTAACTATGGCTACACCTTC. Its translation is CAISALGQVLNYGYTF.

DNA for the CDR3: TGTGCCACCAGCAGAGATCTCCCGGGTCGATCCTACGAGCAGTACTTC. It is translated as CATSRDLPGRSYEQYF. The chain is built from TRBV15 and TRBJ2-7; no definite D call. Germline lookup yields CDR1 LNHNV and CDR2 YYDKDF (reference sequence). The CDR3 is 16 amino acids. Trimming pared 0 bases from V and 1 base from J, leaving 13 bases between.

The chain links TRBV13 to TRBJ2-7; D might be TRBD1 (5 bases). Germline loops: CDR1 PRHDT, CDR2 FYEKMQ (reference sequence). This CDR3 has 13 amino acids. Between the trimmed V and J ends, which lost 4 bases and 5 bases, there was a span of 12 bases. The CDR3 reads CASSSDTTDEQYF. In DNA form, the CDR3 reads TGTGCCAGCAGCTCGGACACCACCGACGAGCAGTACTTC.

The chain is built from TRBV2 and TRBJ1-2, with D perhaps matching TRBD1 (5 bases). Germline CDR1 reads SNHLY; CDR2 reads FYNNEI. CDR3 length: 13 amino acids. V lost 3 bases, J lost 4 bases, and 9 bases lay in between. The CDR3 loop is CASSESRVYGYTF. The CDR3 DNA reads as TGTGCCAGCAGTGAGAGCAGGGTCTATGGCTACACCTTC.

This clonotype occurred many times. The chain is built from TRBV27 and TRBJ1-4; 7 positions agree with TRBD1. Trimming at V came to 6 bases and at J to 8 bases, leaving 9 bases not matched to a gene. This CDR3 is built from 14 residues. Germline V gene data show CDR1 as MNHEY and CDR2 as SMNVEV (reference sequence). The CDR3 region has the DNA TGTGCCAGCAGATCAGGGGGTGGACGAGAAAAACTGTTTTTT. This encodes CASRSGGGREKLFF.

The sample holds many counts of this clonotype. This chain links TRBV7-2 with TRBJ2-7; perhaps TRBD2 as D (6 bases). The length of the CDR3 is 18 residues. The germline V and J ends were trimmed by 0 bases and 0 bases, with 18 bases remaining between them. Germline CDR1 and CDR2: SGHTA and FQGNSA. The CDR3 is CASSLAHWSSGISYEQYF. The DNA for the CDR3 is TGTGCCAGCAGCTTAGCGCATTGGAGTAGCGGAATCTCCTACGAGCAGTACTTC.

This clonotype was counted ten times or more. The rearrangement links TRBV28 to TRBJ2-1, with 15 positions matching TRBD2. Germline lookup yields CDR1 MDHEN and CDR2 SYDVKM. The CDR3 has 17 residues. Germline trimming cut 5 bases from V and 7 bases from J; bases unmatched to any gene: 9. The CDR3 protein is CASSPPSGTSGRNEQFF. In nucleotides, the CDR3 is TGTGCCAGCAGTCCCCCCTCCGGGACTAGCGGGAGGAATGAGCAGTTCTTC. Combining the CDR3 with reference TRBV28 and TRBJ2-1 gives the whole variable domain DVKVTQSSRYLVKRTGEKVFLECVQDMDHENMFWYRQDPGLGLRLIYFSYDVKMKEKGDIPEGYSVSREKKERFSLILESASTNQTSMYLCASSPPSGTSGRNEQFFGPGTRLTVL.

This clonotype showed up many times. The V gene is TRBV10-3, the J gene TRBJ2-5, with TRBD1 matching 9 bases. Germline-derived CDR1 and CDR2 are ENHRY and SYGVKD. The CDR3 runs 15 residues. V was clipped by 7 bases and J by 0 bases; unmatched bases: 6. CDR3 residues: CAIKRTGDHQETQYF. CDR3 in DNA: TGTGCCATCAAGAGGACAGGGGACCACCAAGAGACCCAGTACTTC.

Only a few counts were recorded for this clonotype. The gene calls are TRBV20-1 and TRBJ1-5; D remains ambiguous. Germline CDR1 reads DFQATT; CDR2 reads SNEGSKA (reference sequence). CDR3 length: 17 amino acids. Trimming took off 2 bases at V and 4 bases at J, with 21 bases between the two ends. CDR3 in DNA: TGCAGTGCTAGACTACCTACATCACTTGGGCCTAATCAGCCCCAGCATTTT. It translates to CSARLPTSLGPNQPQHF.

Only a few counts were recorded for this clonotype. The gene calls are TRBV20-1 and TRBJ1-5, with a weak D call TRBD1 (5 bases). CDR1 is DFQATT, CDR2 SNEGSKA, per germline (reference sequence). The V end was cut by 0 bases, the J end by 6 bases, with 6 bases between. This CDR3 is 12 amino acids long. CDR3 protein: CSARDGAQPQHF. CDR3 sequence (DNA): TGCAGTGCTAGAGACGGGGCTCAGCCCCAGCATTTT.

This clonotype was recorded many times. The chain employs TRBV11-2 and TRBJ2-5; D is possibly TRBD2 (7 bases). Germline CDR1 SGHAT, CDR2 FQNNGV. The V gene lost 0 bases and the J gene lost 1 base, with 15 bases spanning the gap. This CDR3 has 17 residues. CDR3 bases: TGTGCCAGCAGCTTAGATCATAGGGGGGGGTTCCAAGAGACCCAGTACTTC. Protein product: CASSLDHRGGFQETQYF.

The chain recombines TRBV4-1 with TRBJ2-3, with D perhaps given as TRBD1 or TRBD2 (5 bases each). CDR1 is MGHRA, CDR2 YSYEKL, per germline. Trimming stripped 1 base from V and 2 bases from J, with 13 bases between. This CDR3 comprises 16 residues. CDR3 loop: CASSQAPGPLTDTQYF. DNA of the CDR3: TGCGCCAGCAGCCAAGCCCCGGGGCCCCTCACAGATACGCAGTATTTT.

The gene calls are TRBV6-5 and TRBJ1-1; TRBD1 matches 9 bases. Germline CDR1 is MNHEY and CDR2 is SVGAGI. This CDR3 comprises 16 residues. The trim removed 0 bases at V and 4 bases at J, leaving 6 bases unmatched. CDR3 protein: CASSYSGTGPSTEAFF. The CDR3 DNA reads TGTGCCAGCAGTTACTCGGGGACAGGGCCGAGCACTGAAGCTTTCTTT.

This clonotype came up many times. The chain links TRBV29-1 to TRBJ1-1; no clear D gene. The CDR3 runs to 10 residues. The germline CDR1 and CDR2 sequences are SQVTM and ANQGSEA. The ends were cut back, 4 bases at V and 8 bases at J, with 8 bases in the middle. For the CDR3, the DNA is TGCAGCGTTGTAGGCAGAGAAGCTTTCTTT. Protein sequence: CSVVGREAFF.

The rearrangement links TRBV7-9 to TRBJ2-5; no firm D call. The V gene's germline CDR1 is SEHNR and CDR2 FQNEAQ (reference sequence). This CDR3 is built from 13 residues. Trimming pared 2 bases from V and 2 bases from J, leaving 6 bases between. The CDR3 DNA reads as TGTGCCAGCAGCTTACCAGAACAAGAGACCCAGTACTTC. Translated: CASSLPEQETQYF. The complete variable domain, with remaining parts taken from reference TRBV7-9 and TRBJ2-5, reads DTGVSQNPRHKITKRGQNVTFRCDPISEHNRLYWYRQTLGQGPEFLTYFQNEAQLEKSRLLSDRFSAERPKGSFSTLEIQRTEQGDSAMYLCASSLPEQETQYFGPGTRLLVL.

The chain couples TRBV12-3 or TRBV12-4 to TRBJ1-2; no definite D call. V was trimmed by 5 bases and J by 2 bases, leaving 12 bases between them. The CDR3 sequence is 14 residues long. CDR3 protein: CASSPLTPNYGYTF. The CDR3 coding sequence is TGTGCCAGCAGTCCCCTGACACCGAACTATGGCTACACCTTC.

This clonotype was observed a few times. The rearrangement uses TRBV19 and TRBJ1-6; D remains unclear. V dropped 3 bases and J dropped 10 bases, with 16 bases sitting between them. The germline CDR1 and CDR2 sequences are LNHDA and SQIVND (reference sequence). The CDR3 spans 15 residues. This CDR3 reads CASSILLGDLSPLHF. The CDR3 DNA reads TGTGCCAGTAGTATCTTGCTTGGGGATCTCTCACCCCTCCACTTT. Full variable domain (remainder filled in from reference TRBV19 and TRBJ1-6): DGGITQSPKYLFRKEGQNVTLSCEQNLNHDAMYWYRQDPGQGLRLIYYSQIVNDFQKGDIAEGYSVSREKKESFPLTVTSAQKNPTAFYLCASSILLGDLSPLHFGNGTRLTVT.

The sample holds many counts of this clonotype. CDR3: CSARDLSAGAYNEQFF. CDR3 bases: TGCAGTGCTAGAGATCTCAGCGCGGGAGCTTACAATGAGCAGTTCTTC. The gene calls are TRBV20-1 and TRBJ2-1; 7 nucleotides align to TRBD2. Germline V gene lookup returns CDR1 DFQATT and CDR2 SNEGSKA (reference sequence). CDR3 size: 16 residues. The ends lost 0 bases at V and 4 bases at J; junction bases unmatched: 9.

In this sample, this clonotype turned up many times. The chain uses TRBV29-1 and TRBJ1-5; TRBD1 matches 7 bases. CDR1 and CDR2 (germline): SQVTM, ANQGSEA. CDR3 size: 14 residues. J gave up 7 bases and V 4 bases, and 10 bases lay outside the gene matches. CDR3 in amino acids: CSVGDRDSKQPQHF. CDR3 nucleotide sequence: TGCAGCGTTGGCGACAGGGATTCCAAACAGCCCCAGCATTTT. Supplemented by reference TRBV29-1 and TRBJ1-5, the full variable domain reads SAVISQKPSRDICQRGTSLTIQCQVDSQVTMMFWYRQQPGQSLTLIATANQGSEATYESGFVIDKFPISRPNLTFSTLTVSNMSPEDSSIYLCSVGDRDSKQPQHFGDGTRLSIL.

Comment on this clonotype: This may be a read error, as it is one base from a much larger clone. In this CDR3 the conserved last residue, phenylalanine or tryptophan, is missing, so a read error is likely. The limits of the CDR3 on the DNA are not certain, so only TCRdb's listed CDR3 is given. The CDR3 protein is CAPTPPQGPPVFL. V is TRBV11-3 and J is TRBJ1-1; TRBD1, the D gene given by the table, was not confirmed from the DNA. CDR1 is SGHNT, CDR2 YENEEA, per germline. The CDR3 has 13 amino acids, counting both end residues.

The sample holds a few counts of this clonotype. The V gene is TRBV20-1, the J gene TRBJ2-7, with D maybe TRBD2 (5 bases). Germline-derived CDR1 and CDR2 are DFQATT and SNEGSKA (reference sequence). The CDR3 covers 12 residues. V was shortened by 6 bases and J by 3 bases, with 12 bases between the two germline ends. CDR3 region: CSAAGSDYEQYF. The CDR3 coding sequence is TGCAGTGCGGCGGGTTCCGACTACGAGCAGTACTTC.

Notes on this clonotype: An end of the junction differs from the germline gene, which may be a read error. The chain employs TRBV20-1 and TRBJ1-2; 7 nucleotides agree with TRBD1. From germline, CDR1 is DFQATT and CDR2 SNEGSKA (reference sequence). The CDR3 is 14 residues long. Here the CDR3 DNA reads TGCAGTGCTCGAGACAGGGTCTACGACTATGGCTACACCTTC. Translation: CSARDRVYDYGYTF.

This clonotype was observed many times. The chain employs TRBV7-2 and TRBJ1-5; D gene ambiguous. The CDR3 runs 15 residues. Germline lookup yields CDR1 SGHTA and CDR2 FQGNSA. V was cut by 1 base and J by 6 bases, with 13 bases left in between. Here the CDR3 reads CASSLVDEGTQPQHF. In DNA, the CDR3 is TGTGCCAGCAGCTTAGTGGACGAGGGAACTCAGCCCCAGCATTTT.

This clonotype was found many times. CDR3 loop: CATSETDGSSYNEQFF. The CDR3 nucleotides read TGTGCCACCAGTGAGACGGACGGGAGCTCCTACAATGAGCAGTTCTTC. V and J are TRBV24-1 and TRBJ2-1; possibly TRBD2 for D (6 bases). The length of the CDR3 is 16 residues. V gave up 4 bases and J gave up 0 bases, with 12 bases separating them. Looked up from germline, CDR1 is KGHDR and CDR2 is SFDVKD.

This clonotype has just a few counts. The chain recombines TRBV20-1 with TRBJ2-7; TRBD1 aligns across 11 bases. This CDR3 region has 15 residues. Germline V lookup: CDR1 DFQATT, CDR2 SNEGSKA (reference sequence). After removal of 2 bases from V and 3 bases from J, the junction contained 6 bases not matched to a gene. The CDR3 region is CSARRTGGVGYEQYF. The CDR3 DNA follows: TGCAGTGCTAGAAGGACAGGGGGCGTAGGCTACGAGCAGTACTTC.

This clonotype was seen ten or more times. The chain employs TRBV28 and TRBJ2-7; the match to TRBD1 covers 7 bases. CDR3 length equals 13 residues. Germline assignment: CDR1 MDHEN and CDR2 SYDVKM. The ends lost 6 bases at V and 5 bases at J; junction bases unmatched: 7. CDR3 DNA: TGTGCCAGCAGGGTGACAGGGCGGCACGAGCAGTACTTC. It specifies CASRVTGRHEQYF.

This clonotype was observed at least ten times. This rearrangement joins TRBV20-1 to TRBJ1-1, with TRBD1 as a possible D gene (5 bases). V lost 0 bases and J 0 bases, leaving 11 bases between the germline ends. The CDR3 is 15 residues long. Germline V lookup: CDR1 DFQATT, CDR2 SNEGSKA (reference sequence). The CDR3 coding sequence is TGCAGTGCTAGAGATCTCAGGGAAATGAACACTGAAGCTTTCTTT. This translates into CSARDLREMNTEAFF.

The rearrangement joins TRBV29-1 to TRBJ2-5; 12 positions agree with TRBD2. This CDR3 has 17 residues. V was pared by 2 bases and J by 5 bases, with 12 bases of the junction left unmatched. Germline V gives CDR1 SQVTM, CDR2 ANQGSEA. The CDR3 DNA reads TGCAGCGTTGAATTCGCTAGCGGGAGGGCTGACAGGGAGACCCAGTACTTC. Protein: CSVEFASGRADRETQYF. Complete variable domain (other parts from reference TRBV29-1 and TRBJ2-5): SAVISQKPSRDICQRGTSLTIQCQVDSQVTMMFWYRQQPGQSLTLIATANQGSEATYESGFVIDKFPISRPNLTFSTLTVSNMSPEDSSIYLCSVEFASGRADRETQYFGPGTRLLVL.

This clonotype was recorded at least ten times. This sequence joins TRBV30 and TRBJ2-7, with D possibly matching TRBD2 (5 bases). The CDR3 runs 12 residues. Trimming left V 7 bases short and J 9 bases short, with 19 bases between. Germline CDR1 reads GTSNPN; CDR2 reads SVGIG (reference sequence). The CDR3 DNA is TGTGCCTCCGCGCCGACTCCCGCGGGGCAGTACTTC. This sequence encodes CASAPTPAGQYF. The full variable domain, its missing parts supplied by reference TRBV30 and TRBJ2-7, is SQTIHQWPATLVQPVGSPLSLECTVEGTSNPNLYWYRQAAGRGLQLLFYSVGIGQISSEVPQNLSASRPQDRQFILSSKKLLLSDSGFYLCASAPTPAGQYFGPGTRLTVT.

This clonotype appeared many times. The chain couples TRBV12-3 or TRBV12-4 to TRBJ1-5; D is uncertain. V was pared by 5 bases and J by 2 bases, with 13 bases between. The CDR3 extends over 15 amino acids. The CDR3 here is CASSHRDGRNQPQHF. The CDR3 nucleotides are TGTGCCAGCAGTCATCGCGACGGACGCAATCAGCCCCAGCATTTT.

This clonotype was observed a handful of times. The chain recombines TRBV25-1 with TRBJ1-2, with a tentative D call TRBD1 (5 bases). Germline V lookup: CDR1 MGHDK, CDR2 SYGVNS. Trimming shortened V by 10 bases and J by 8 bases, and 14 bases separated the two germline ends. This CDR3 region has 11 residues. This CDR3 is CATSGASGYTF. The CDR3 bases are TGTGCCACCTCCGGGGCAAGCGGCTACACCTTC.